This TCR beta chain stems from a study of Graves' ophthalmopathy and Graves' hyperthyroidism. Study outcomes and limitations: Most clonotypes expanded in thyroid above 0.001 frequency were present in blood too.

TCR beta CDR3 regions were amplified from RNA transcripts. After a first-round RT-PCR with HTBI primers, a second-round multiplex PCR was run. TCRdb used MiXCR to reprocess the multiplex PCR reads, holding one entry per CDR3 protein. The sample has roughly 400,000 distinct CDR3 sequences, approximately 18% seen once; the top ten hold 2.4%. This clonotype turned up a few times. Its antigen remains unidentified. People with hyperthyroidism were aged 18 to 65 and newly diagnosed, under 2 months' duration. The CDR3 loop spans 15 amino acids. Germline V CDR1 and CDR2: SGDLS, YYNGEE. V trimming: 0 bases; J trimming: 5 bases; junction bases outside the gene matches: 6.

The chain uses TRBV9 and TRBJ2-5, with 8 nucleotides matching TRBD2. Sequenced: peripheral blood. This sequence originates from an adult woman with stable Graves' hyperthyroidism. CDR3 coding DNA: TGTGCCAGCAGCGTAGATAACGGGAGGGGGGAGACCCAGTACTTC. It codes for CASSVDNGRGETQYF.